This T cell receptor (beta chain) was retrieved from a study of T cell responses to AZD1222 COVID-19 vaccine. CDR3 length equals 13 residues. Germline V lookup: CDR1 SGHDT, CDR2 YYEEEE. V lost 0 bases and J 8 bases, leaving 11 bases between the germline ends. Details on this clone: Its target is unknown.

TCRdb's copy holds only in-frame clones and misses some; the assay was immunoSEQ multiplex PCR. Of about 140,000 clones listed, over 80% are singletons. Notes on the study in general: At study baseline, merely several AZD1222 recipients were seropositive. Donors, mostly white British, included more females; clonal diversity was possibly underestimated. Repertoires were obtained solely post-peak T cell response. Regions 160-218 and 743-854 dominated among vaccine-associated CD4 TCRs spanning spike.

The material was peripheral blood, obtained 28 days after the second AZD1222 dose. V gene TRBV5-6 combines with J gene TRBJ1-1, with D perhaps TRBD1 (5 bases). The sequence was collected from an adult who received the AZD1222 COVID-19 vaccine. The CDR3 DNA reads as TGTGCCAGCAGCTTGGCCGGGACGGAGGAAGCTTTCTTT. Translation gives CASSLAGTEEAFF.